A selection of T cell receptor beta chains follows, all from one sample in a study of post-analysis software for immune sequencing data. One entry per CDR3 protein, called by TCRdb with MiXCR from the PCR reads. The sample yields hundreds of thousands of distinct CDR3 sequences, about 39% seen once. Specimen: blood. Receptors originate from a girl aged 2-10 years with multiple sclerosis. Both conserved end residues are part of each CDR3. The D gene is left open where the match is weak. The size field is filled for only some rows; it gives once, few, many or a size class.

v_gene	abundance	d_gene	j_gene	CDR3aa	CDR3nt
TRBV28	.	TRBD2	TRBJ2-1	CASSWAGSGRLLFF	TGTGCCAGCAGTTGGGCGGGTAGCGGGAGGTTACTGTTCTTC
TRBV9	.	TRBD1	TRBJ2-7	CASSAQGEAYEQYF	TGTGCCAGCAGCGCCCAGGGGGAAGCCTACGAGCAGTACTTC
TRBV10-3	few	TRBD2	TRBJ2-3	CAISESSNRGGGAADTQYF	TGTGCCATCAGTGAGTCGAGCAATAGAGGCGGGGGGGCCGCAGATACGCAGTATTTT
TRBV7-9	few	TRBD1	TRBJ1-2	CASTAPRDRDYGYTF	TGTGCCAGCACCGCACCCCGGGACAGGGACTATGGCTACACCTTC
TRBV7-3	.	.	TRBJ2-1	CASSLPGATYNEQFF	TGTGCCAGCAGCTTACCGGGGGCTACCTACAATGAGCAGTTCTTC
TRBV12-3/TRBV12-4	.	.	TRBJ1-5	CASSFGGRDPRQPQHF	TGTGCCAGCAGTTTTGGGGGGCGCGACCCGAGGCAGCCCCAGCATTTT
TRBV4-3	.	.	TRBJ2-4	CASSQTISGVAKNIQYF	TGCGCCAGCAGCCAGACTATTAGCGGTGTAGCCAAAAACATTCAGTACTTC
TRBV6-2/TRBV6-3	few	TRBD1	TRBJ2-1	CASSYSGTAGVYNEQFF	TGTGCCAGCAGTTATTCCGGGACAGCAGGCGTCTACAATGAGCAGTTCTTC
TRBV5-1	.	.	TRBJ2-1	CASSLYLAKSSYNEQFF	TGCGCCAGCAGCTTGTACCTAGCGAAGAGCTCCTACAATGAGCAGTTCTTC
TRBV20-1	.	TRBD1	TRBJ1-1	CSAPRTGNTEAFF	TGCAGTGCTCCTCGGACAGGGAACACTGAAGCTTTCTTT
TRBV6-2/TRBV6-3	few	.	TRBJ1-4	CASSPSSGQFNEKLFF	TGTGCCAGCAGCCCTAGTTCCGGACAGTTTAATGAAAAACTGTTTTTT
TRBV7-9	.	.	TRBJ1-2	CASSPLYPGPGDYGYTF	TGTGCCAGCAGCCCCCTTTACCCTGGGCCCGGGGACTATGGCTACACCTTC
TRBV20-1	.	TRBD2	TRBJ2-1	CSASGLAGKIPYNEQFF	TGCAGTGCTAGCGGGCTAGCGGGTAAAATCCCCTACAATGAGCAGTTCTTC
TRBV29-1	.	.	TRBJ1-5	CSVVEGGQPQHF	TGCAGCGTTGTAGAGGGTGGTCAGCCCCAGCATTTT
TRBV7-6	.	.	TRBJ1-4	CASSSRRATNEKLFF	TGTGCCAGCAGCTCCCGACGGGCAACTAATGAAAAACTGTTTTTT
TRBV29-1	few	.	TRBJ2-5	CSVKGQILETQYF	TGCAGCGTTAAAGGCCAGATATTAGAGACCCAGTACTTC
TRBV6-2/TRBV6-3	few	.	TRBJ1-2	CASSPAEAGGYGYTF	TGTGCCAGCAGTCCGGCGGAGGCGGGAGGATATGGCTACACCTTC
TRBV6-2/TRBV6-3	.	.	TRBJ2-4	CASSYPMTLLIESIQYF	TGTGCCAGCAGTTACCCGATGACCTTACTAATTGAAAGCATTCAGTACTTC
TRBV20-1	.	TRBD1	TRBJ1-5	CSATRQGPYNQPQHF	TGCAGTGCCACTAGACAGGGCCCTTACAATCAGCCCCAGCATTTT
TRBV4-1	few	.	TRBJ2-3	CASSLVGDTDTQYF	TGCGCCAGCAGCCTTGTAGGGGACACAGATACGCAGTATTTT
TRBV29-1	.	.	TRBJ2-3	CSVLPSWDTQYF	TGCAGCGTTCTCCCTTCCTGGGATACGCAGTATTTT
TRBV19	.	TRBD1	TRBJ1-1	CASSIDSGTGNTEAFF	TGTGCCAGTAGTATCGACTCCGGGACAGGGAACACTGAAGCTTTCTTT
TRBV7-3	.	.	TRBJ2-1	CASSSWGRNEQFF	TGTGCCAGCAGCTCGTGGGGCCGAAATGAGCAGTTCTTC
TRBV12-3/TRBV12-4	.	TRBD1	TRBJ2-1	CASSWTGGDEQFF	TGTGCCAGCAGTTGGACAGGGGGCGATGAGCAGTTCTTC
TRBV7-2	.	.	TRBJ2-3	CASSPKGLNTDTQYF	TGTGCCAGCAGCCCCAAGGGACTTAACACAGATACGCAGTATTTT
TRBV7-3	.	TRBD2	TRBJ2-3	CASSLRLAGGGTDTQYF	TGTGCCAGCAGCTTAAGGCTAGCGGGGGGTGGCACAGATACGCAGTATTTT
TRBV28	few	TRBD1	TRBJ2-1	CASRGDRVSNEQFF	TGTGCCAGCAGAGGGGACAGGGTCTCCAATGAGCAGTTCTTC
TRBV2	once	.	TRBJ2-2	CASSKAVGNGELFF	TGTGCCAGCAGTAAAGCCGTCGGGAACGGGGAGCTGTTTTTT
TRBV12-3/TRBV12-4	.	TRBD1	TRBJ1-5	CASKGQGTVNQPQHF	TGTGCCAGCAAAGGACAGGGGACGGTGAATCAGCCCCAGCATTTT
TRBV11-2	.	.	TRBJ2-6	CASSLVTVWISGANVLTF	TGTGCCAGCAGCTTGGTAACGGTGTGGATCTCTGGGGCCAACGTCCTGACTTTC
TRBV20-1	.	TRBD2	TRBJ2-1	CSARKREGLYNEQFF	TGCAGTGCTAGAAAGCGGGAGGGCCTCTACAATGAGCAGTTCTTC
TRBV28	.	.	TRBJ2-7	CASSSKGHGSSYEQYF	TGTGCCAGCAGTTCCAAGGGACACGGGAGCTCCTACGAGCAGTACTTC
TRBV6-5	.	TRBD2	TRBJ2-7	CASRLSGSSYEQYF	TGTGCCAGCAGGCTTAGCGGGAGCTCCTACGAGCAGTACTTC
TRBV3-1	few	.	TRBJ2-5	CASSQAVSPSGEQYF	TGTGCCAGCAGCCAAGCTGTCAGCCCTTCGGGGGAGCAGTACTTC
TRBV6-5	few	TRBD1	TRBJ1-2	CASSYSTGEVSGYTF	TGTGCCAGCAGTTACTCGACAGGGGAAGTGAGTGGCTACACCTTC
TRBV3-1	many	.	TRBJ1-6	CASSHDANSPLHF	TGTGCCAGCAGCCACGACGCAAATTCACCCCTCCACTTT
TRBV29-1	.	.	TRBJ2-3	CSADDLGWTDTQYF	TGCAGCGCCGACGACCTGGGTTGGACAGATACGCAGTATTTT
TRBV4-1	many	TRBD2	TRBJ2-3	CASSQLAGGTDTQYF	TGCGCCAGCAGCCAACTAGCGGGCGGCACAGATACGCAGTATTTT
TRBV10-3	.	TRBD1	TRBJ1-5	CAISETGVQPQHF	TGTGCCATCAGTGAAACAGGGGTTCAGCCCCAGCATTTT
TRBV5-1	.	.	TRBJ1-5	CASSCWGGQPQHF	TGCGCCAGCAGCTGCTGGGGGGGTCAGCCCCAGCATTTT
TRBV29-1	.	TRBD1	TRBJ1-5	CSVGDRGSNQPQHF	TGCAGCGTTGGAGACAGGGGATCGAATCAGCCCCAGCATTTT
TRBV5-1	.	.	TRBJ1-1	CASSLLGEDTEAFF	TGCGCCAGCAGCTTGTTAGGGGAGGACACTGAAGCTTTCTTT
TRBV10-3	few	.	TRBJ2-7	CAISERGGFYEQYF	TGTGCCATCAGTGAGAGGGGGGGCTTCTACGAGCAGTACTTC
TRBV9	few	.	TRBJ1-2	CASSKEVTKGYGYTF	TGTGCCAGCAGCAAAGAGGTTACCAAGGGCTATGGCTACACCTTC
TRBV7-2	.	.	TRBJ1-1	CASSRTGTPNTEAFF	TGCGCCAGCAGCCGGACCGGGACACCGAACACTGAAGCTTTCTTT
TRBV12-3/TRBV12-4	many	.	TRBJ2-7	CASSLTGPYEQYF	TGTGCCAGCAGCTTAACAGGCCCCTACGAGCAGTACTTC
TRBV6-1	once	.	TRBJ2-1	CASSAGSLSSYNEQFF	TGTGCCAGCAGTGCCGGGAGCTTAAGCTCCTACAATGAGCAGTTCTTC
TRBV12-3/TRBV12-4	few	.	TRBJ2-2	CASSGSEGITGELFF	TGTGCCAGCAGTGGTAGTGAGGGCATCACCGGGGAGCTGTTTTTT
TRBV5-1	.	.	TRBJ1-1	CASSFKGNTEAFF	TGCGCCAGCAGCTTTAAGGGAAACACTGAAGCTTTCTTT